These T cell receptor beta chains were read from a single sample in a study of blood T cell repertoires in COVID-19. Some clones are missing from TCRdb's copy, which holds only in-frame ones; the method was immunoSEQ multiplex PCR. Of under 250,000 clones in the sample, over 70% were seen once. The sequenced material came from peripheral blood. These receptors originate from a man in his forties with acute or convalescent COVID-19. Each CDR3 is given with its conserved first and last residue. A D gene is named only where the DNA matches it firmly. Clone size is given for some rows only: seen once, a few or many times, or a class if the clone is expanded.

clone size: once; V gene: TRBV3-1/TRBV3-2; D gene: TRBD1; J gene: TRBJ1-2; CDR3 DNA: TGTGCCAGCAGCCAAGATACGGGCAGGGGGAGTGGCTACACCTTC; CDR3 protein: CASSQDTGRGSGYTF
clone size: NA; V gene: TRBV15; D gene: NA; J gene: TRBJ1-5; CDR3 DNA: TGTGCCACCAGCAGAGATCGGCAGGCTGGGCGTCAGCCCCAGCATTTT; CDR3 protein: CATSRDRQAGRQPQHF
clone size: NA; V gene: TRBV9; D gene: NA; J gene: TRBJ1-4; CDR3 DNA: TGTGCCAGCAGCTCCGCAACTAATGAAAAACTGTTTTTT; CDR3 protein: CASSSATNEKLFF
clone size: NA; V gene: TRBV11-2; D gene: NA; J gene: TRBJ2-1; CDR3 DNA: TGTGCCAGCAGCCAGACTAGGGTGGAGAACAATGAGCAGTTCTTC; CDR3 protein: CASSQTRVENNEQFF
clone size: NA; V gene: TRBV5-1; D gene: NA; J gene: TRBJ2-1; CDR3 DNA: TGCGCCAGCAGCATGACAGGGAGGAGAGAGGAGCAGTTCTTC; CDR3 protein: CASSMTGRREEQFF
clone size: NA; V gene: TRBV19; D gene: TRBD2; J gene: TRBJ2-3; CDR3 DNA: TGTGCCAGTAGTATAGTAGCGGGACTAGCGTCAGATACGCAGTATTTT; CDR3 protein: CASSIVAGLASDTQYF
clone size: once; V gene: TRBV25-1; D gene: TRBD1; J gene: TRBJ1-3; CDR3 DNA: TGTGCCAGCACCGGGACAGGGGACACCATATATTTT; CDR3 protein: CASTGTGDTIYF
clone size: NA; V gene: TRBV4-1; D gene: NA; J gene: TRBJ1-1; CDR3 DNA: TGCGCCAGCAGCCCAAGTGAAGCACCCGTCACTGAAGCTTTCTTT; CDR3 protein: CASSPSEAPVTEAFF
clone size: NA; V gene: TRBV7-9; D gene: TRBD2; J gene: TRBJ2-7; CDR3 DNA: TGTGCCAGCAGCGCGGGACTAGCGGCCTACGAGCAGTACTTC; CDR3 protein: CASSAGLAAYEQYF
clone size: NA; V gene: TRBV2; D gene: NA; J gene: TRBJ2-2; CDR3 DNA: TGTGCCGTTCAAAGAGGGATTAGCACCGGGGAGCTGTTTTTT; CDR3 protein: CAVQRGISTGELFF
clone size: NA; V gene: TRBV6-5; D gene: TRBD1; J gene: TRBJ1-5; CDR3 DNA: TGTGCCAGCAGTTTCTCTGGACAGGGTGGGCAGCCCCAGCATTTT; CDR3 protein: CASSFSGQGGQPQHF
clone size: NA; V gene: TRBV7-8; D gene: NA; J gene: TRBJ1-1; CDR3 DNA: TGTGCCAGCAGCTTACCGAAAACAGGGATGAGGGGCACTGAAGCTTTCTTT; CDR3 protein: CASSLPKTGMRGTEAFF
clone size: NA; V gene: TRBV9; D gene: NA; J gene: TRBJ2-7; CDR3 DNA: TGTGCCAGCAGCTTCAAACTAGGACCCTACGAGCAGTACTTC; CDR3 protein: CASSFKLGPYEQYF
clone size: NA; V gene: TRBV2; D gene: TRBD2; J gene: TRBJ2-1; CDR3 DNA: TGTGCCAGCAGTCAGAGGACTAGCGGGTCCGACAATGAGCAGTTCTTC; CDR3 protein: CASSQRTSGSDNEQFF
clone size: NA; V gene: TRBV6-4; D gene: NA; J gene: TRBJ1-1; CDR3 DNA: TGTGCCAGCAGGAACTCATTGAACACTGAAGCTTTCTTT; CDR3 protein: CASRNSLNTEAFF
clone size: NA; V gene: TRBV6-5; D gene: NA; J gene: TRBJ2-1; CDR3 DNA: TGTGCCAGCAGGGGGGCCGATGAGCAGTTCTTC; CDR3 protein: CASRGADEQFF
clone size: once; V gene: TRBV5-1; D gene: NA; J gene: TRBJ2-2; CDR3 DNA: TGCGCCAGCACCAGGGGAGCCGCGAACACCGGGGAGCTGTTTTTT; CDR3 protein: CASTRGAANTGELFF
clone size: NA; V gene: TRBV7-2; D gene: NA; J gene: TRBJ2-1; CDR3 DNA: TGTGCCAGCAGCTTAGGGCAGGGGCCCTACAATGAGCAGTTCTTC; CDR3 protein: CASSLGQGPYNEQFF
clone size: few; V gene: TRBV27; D gene: NA; J gene: TRBJ2-5; CDR3 DNA: TGTGCCAGCAAACCCTCTATTTCCTCCGCGGTTGGGACCCAGTACTTC; CDR3 protein: CASKPSISSAVGTQYF
clone size: NA; V gene: TRBV6-5; D gene: TRBD1; J gene: TRBJ2-7; CDR3 DNA: TGTGCCAGCAGCAAACGGGGACAGCTCCTCGCCGAGCAGTACTTC; CDR3 protein: CASSKRGQLLAEQYF
clone size: NA; V gene: TRBV6-1; D gene: TRBD1; J gene: TRBJ1-4; CDR3 DNA: TGTGCCAGCAGTGAATACAGGGGAAGGCCTAATGAAAAACTGTTTTTT; CDR3 protein: CASSEYRGRPNEKLFF
clone size: few; V gene: TRBV15; D gene: NA; J gene: TRBJ1-5; CDR3 DNA: TGTGCCACCAGCAGAGATCGAGGTAAACAGCCCCAGCATTTT; CDR3 protein: CATSRDRGKQPQHF
clone size: once; V gene: TRBV20-1; D gene: NA; J gene: TRBJ2-7; CDR3 DNA: TGCAGTGCTAGCCGTCCGGACGAGCAGTACTTC; CDR3 protein: CSASRPDEQYF